What follows are 28 T cell receptor beta chains derived from one specimen sequenced in a study of T cells in Graves' hyperthyroidism and ophthalmopathy. TCR beta CDR3 regions were amplified from RNA. TCR CDR3 underwent first-round RT-PCR with the HTBI primer set. MiXCR, applied by TCRdb to the multiplex PCR reads, yields one record per CDR3 protein. The table records some 510,000 distinct CDR3 sequences, 40% to 55% of them present only once. The sequencing input was peripheral blood or thyroid tissue (not recorded which). Every receptor here comes from a woman between 18 and 29 years old with Graves' hyperthyroidism.

This clonotype appeared many times. The J gene is TRBJ1-2, the V gene TRBV12-3 or TRBV12-4, with D possibly being TRBD1 (6 bases). Trimming shortened V by 6 bases and J by 1 base, and 12 bases separated the two germline ends. This CDR3 has 14 residues. This CDR3 reads CASRWTEDNYGYTF. The CDR3 nucleotides are TGTGCCAGCAGATGGACAGAGGATAACTATGGCTACACCTTC.

This chain connects TRBV7-2 to TRBJ1-5, with a tentative D call TRBD1 (6 bases). The CDR3 consists of 16 residues. CDR1 is SGHTA and CDR2 is FQGNSA in the germline V gene. V lost 2 bases, J lost 7 bases, and 18 bases lay in between. The CDR3 DNA follows: TGTGCCAGCAGCTTACTTAGCGGGGGCTACGAGCAGCCCCAGCATTTT. Protein: CASSLLSGGYEQPQHF. Full variable domain (outside the CDR3, taken from reference TRBV7-2 and TRBJ1-5): GAGVSQSPSNKVTEKGKDVELRCDPISGHTALYWYRQSLGQGLEFLIYFQGNSAPDKSGLPSDRFSAERTGGSVSTLTIQRTQQEDSAVYLCASSLLSGGYEQPQHFGDGTRLSIL.

There are many counts of this clonotype. This rearrangement joins TRBV14 to TRBJ1-1; D is perhaps TRBD1 (5 bases). Germline loops: CDR1 SGHDN, CDR2 FVKESK. This CDR3 has 13 residues. The V end lost 5 bases, the J end lost 3 bases, and 10 bases lay between the germline ends. CDR3 sequence: CASSLTDYTEAFF. The CDR3 DNA is TGTGCCAGCAGCTTGACAGACTACACTGAAGCTTTCTTT. Full variable domain (missing parts from reference TRBV14 and TRBJ1-1): EAGVTQFPSHSVIEKGQTVTLRCDPISGHDNLYWYRRVMGKEIKFLLHFVKESKQDESGMPNNRFLAERTGGTYSTLKVQPAELEDSGVYFCASSLTDYTEAFFGQGTRLTVV.

This chain joins TRBV2 and TRBJ1-5, with D possibly being TRBD1 (5 bases). The germline V gene encodes CDR1 SNHLY and CDR2 FYNNEI. Trimming pared 8 bases from V and 4 bases from J, leaving 12 bases between. CDR3 length equals 13 residues. The CDR3 nucleotides are TGTGCCAGCTCACGGGGCCTTAATCAGCCCCAGCATTTT. Translating it yields CASSRGLNQPQHF.

This clonotype is a singleton in its sample. The gene calls are TRBV29-1 and TRBJ1-1; TRBD1 might be the D (6 bases). V dropped 4 bases and J dropped 3 bases, with 9 bases sitting between them. This CDR3 has 12 amino acids. Looked up from germline, CDR1 is SQVTM and CDR2 is ANQGSEA. This CDR3 reads CSVVAGDTEAFF. In nucleotides, the CDR3 is TGCAGCGTTGTGGCAGGGGACACTGAAGCTTTCTTT.

This clonotype was detected only a few times. CDR3 coding DNA: TGTGCCAGCAGTACCACCGGCGGTTACTACACCTTC. Protein: CASSTTGGYYTF. The J gene is TRBJ1-2, the V gene TRBV12-3 or TRBV12-4, with unresolved D. This CDR3 is 12 amino acids long. V lost 5 bases, J lost 10 bases, and 14 bases lay in between.

The rearrangement joins TRBV11-1 to TRBJ1-1, with D unclear. The V gene's germline CDR1 is SGHAT and CDR2 FQDESV (reference sequence). V lost 2 bases and J lost 3, with 13 bases in between. The CDR3 runs to 15 residues. CDR3 sequence reads: CASSLLTRKDTEAFF. CDR3 nucleotide sequence: TGTGCCAGCAGCTTATTAACACGGAAGGACACTGAAGCTTTCTTT.

This clonotype was seen a handful of times. V usage is TRBV7-8 and J usage is TRBJ2-7; 7 nucleotides align to TRBD2. The germline V gene has CDR1 SGHVS and CDR2 FQNEAQ. V shed 5 bases and J 2 bases; nucleotides not matched to a gene: 3. CDR3 size: 13 residues. The CDR3 region is CASSPTSTYEQYF. Here the CDR3 DNA reads TGTGCCAGCAGCCCGACTAGCACCTACGAGCAGTACTTC.

The chain recombines TRBV7-9 with TRBJ2-5; perhaps TRBD1 as D (5 bases). This CDR3 contains 15 residues. With 0 bases removed from V and 9 bases from J, the gap between germline ends came to 17 bases. Germline assignment: CDR1 SEHNR and CDR2 FQNEAQ (reference sequence). The CDR3 DNA reads as TGTGCCAGCAGCTTAGCGCGAGTGGAGATCAGGGCCCAGTACTTC. This codes for CASSLARVEIRAQYF. The full variable domain, completed using reference TRBV7-9 and TRBJ2-5, is DTGVSQNPRHKITKRGQNVTFRCDPISEHNRLYWYRQTLGQGPEFLTYFQNEAQLEKSRLLSDRFSAERPKGSFSTLEIQRTEQGDSAMYLCASSLARVEIRAQYFGPGTRLLVL.

V usage is TRBV12-3 or TRBV12-4 and J usage is TRBJ1-2; perhaps TRBD1 as D (5 bases). This CDR3 has 17 amino acids. Trimming removed 3 bases from V and 4 bases from J, with 21 bases in between. The CDR3 nucleotides are TGTGCCAGCAGTTTTGGACGGGGCAGGGAAAGGGCCTATGGCTACACCTTC. This encodes CASSFGRGRERAYGYTF.

In its sample, this clonotype was seen once. This rearrangement joins TRBV7-9 to TRBJ1-3, with D possibly being TRBD1 (5 bases). Germline loops: CDR1 SEHNR, CDR2 FQNEAQ (reference sequence). Trimming pared 5 bases from V and 4 bases from J, leaving 21 bases between. The CDR3 is 17 residues long. The CDR3, as DNA: TGTGCCAGCAGCACCCGGGCTGGGCAGGGCCCCGGAAACACCATATATTTT. This sequence encodes CASSTRAGQGPGNTIYF.

At least ten counts were recorded for this clonotype. The chain employs TRBV7-9 and TRBJ1-6; 7 bases are shared with TRBD1. This CDR3 has 16 amino acids. The trim removed 5 bases at V and 0 bases at J, leaving 4 bases unmatched. Germline lookup yields CDR1 SEHNR and CDR2 FQNEAQ (reference sequence). The CDR3 DNA reads TGTGCCAGCAGCACGACAGGGAGCTCCTATAATTCACCCCTCCACTTT. Protein: CASSTTGSSYNSPLHF.

The J gene is TRBJ2-3, the V gene TRBV15; no reliable D call. The ends were cut back, 5 bases at V and 1 base at J, with 10 bases in the middle. This CDR3 spans 14 amino acids. Germline V gene sequence: CDR1 LNHNV, CDR2 YYDKDF (reference sequence). The CDR3 DNA reads as TGTGCCACCAGCCCCCGTTTAGGCACAGATACGCAGTATTTT. Translating it yields CATSPRLGTDTQYF.

This clonotype was counted a single time. CDR3 DNA sequence: TGTGCCAGCAGCTTATTTGCTGAGCAGTACTTC. It translates to CASSLFAEQYF. The rearrangement joins TRBV7-9 to TRBJ2-7, with D unresolved. This CDR3 is built from 11 residues. Germline assignment: CDR1 SEHNR and CDR2 FQNEAQ (reference sequence). The V end was cut by 2 bases, the J end by 7 bases, with 6 bases between.

This rearrangement joins TRBV5-1 to TRBJ2-5, with 7 nucleotides matching TRBD2. The CDR3 covers 16 residues. The V and J ends lost 4 bases and 5 bases, in that order; junction bases with no gene match: 14. Germline lookup yields CDR1 SGHRS and CDR2 YFSETQ. The CDR3 nucleotides read TGCGCCAGCAGCAGAGCGGGACCCCGGAGCGGGGAGACCCAGTACTTC. Its protein product is CASSRAGPRSGETQYF.

This clonotype has a handful of counts. V and J are TRBV7-2 and TRBJ1-1; D call uncertain. The CDR3 runs to 14 residues. Germline CDR1 reads SGHTA; CDR2 reads FQGNSA. V was trimmed by 5 bases and J by 3 bases, leaving 13 bases between them. The CDR3 DNA follows: TGTGCCAGCAGCCAGGTTACAGCGGACACTGAAGCTTTCTTT. Its protein is CASSQVTADTEAFF. The variable domain in full, completed from reference TRBV7-2 and TRBJ1-1, reads GAGVSQSPSNKVTEKGKDVELRCDPISGHTALYWYRQSLGQGLEFLIYFQGNSAPDKSGLPSDRFSAERTGGSVSTLTIQRTQQEDSAVYLCASSQVTADTEAFFGQGTRLTVV.

The chain joins TRBV20-1 to TRBJ2-2, with TRBD2 as a possible D gene (6 bases). V was cut by 5 bases and J by 0 bases, with 7 bases left in between. CDR1 is DFQATT and CDR2 is SNEGSKA in the germline V gene (reference sequence). The CDR3 is 13 amino acids. CDR3 nucleotide sequence: TGCAGTGCTCGGGACTCGAACACCGGGGAGCTGTTTTTT. Its translation: CSARDSNTGELFF.

For this clonotype: Likely a read error: the CDR3 ends without its conserved phenylalanine or tryptophan. The rearrangement uses TRBV7-9 and TRBJ2-5; 10 bases are shared with TRBD1. The CDR3 is made up of 16 amino acids. From germline, CDR1 is SEHNR and CDR2 FQNEAQ (reference sequence). After removal of 4 bases from V and 1 base from J, the junction contained 6 bases not matched to a gene. CDR3 in amino acids: CASSYWTGGVQETQYL. The CDR3 DNA reads as TGTGCCAGCAGCTACTGGACAGGGGGGGTCCAAGAGACCCAGTACCTC.

This clonotype was recorded at least ten times. The chain couples TRBV29-1 to TRBJ1-1; unclear D gene. The CDR3 is 10 amino acids. Looked up from germline, CDR1 is SQVTM and CDR2 is ANQGSEA. Trimming took off 3 bases at V and 8 bases at J, with 7 bases between the two ends. CDR3 region: CSVEEKEAFF. The DNA for the CDR3 is TGCAGCGTTGAGGAAAAGGAAGCTTTCTTT.

This clonotype turned up a few times. The J gene is TRBJ2-7, the V gene TRBV7-9, with a tentative D call TRBD1 (6 bases). The CDR3 spans 15 residues. CDR1 SEHNR and CDR2 FQNEAQ come from the germline V gene (reference sequence). Trimming shortened V by 3 bases and J by 5 bases, and 17 bases separated the two germline ends. CDR3 in amino acids: CASSLARDIQDEQYF. In nucleotides, the CDR3 is TGTGCCAGCAGCTTGGCCCGGGACATCCAGGACGAGCAGTACTTC.

The V gene is TRBV27, the J gene TRBJ1-2; possible D gene TRBD1, 5 bases. The CDR3 runs to 16 residues. Germline CDR1 reads MNHEY; CDR2 reads SMNVEV (reference sequence). V shed 0 bases and J shed 4 bases, with 15 bases lying between them. The CDR3 DNA reads as TGTGCCAGCAGTTTATCGGGGTTTAGACAGCGCTATGGCTACACCTTC. This codes for CASSLSGFRQRYGYTF.

In its sample, this clonotype was seen many times. The chain employs TRBV12-3 or TRBV12-4 and TRBJ2-7; no clear D gene. The CDR3 extends over 9 amino acids. V was shortened by 7 bases and J by 4 bases, with 2 bases between the two germline ends. The DNA for the CDR3 is TGTGCCAGCAATTACGAGCAGTACTTC. It yields the protein CASNYEQYF.

Note on this clonotype: This may be a read error: a much more frequent sequence differs by one nucleotide. The V and J genes are TRBV24-1 and TRBJ2-2; D might be TRBD2 (5 bases). With 7 bases removed from V and 3 bases from J, the gap between germline ends came to 8 bases. From germline, CDR1 is KGHDR and CDR2 SFDVKD. CDR3 length: 13 amino acids. The CDR3 region has the DNA TGTGCCACCAGAGAGGGCCACACCGGGGAGCTGTTTTTT. Translated: CATREGHTGELFF.

The chain employs TRBV15 and TRBJ2-7; D is ambiguous. The length of the CDR3 is 11 residues. Trimming removed 1 base from V and 6 bases from J, with 4 bases in between. The germline V gene encodes CDR1 LNHNV and CDR2 YYDKDF (reference sequence). DNA for the CDR3: TGTGCCACCAGCAGAGGGGTCGAGCAGTACTTC. This gives the protein CATSRGVEQYF.

As to this clonotype: Given a much more abundant clone one base away, this may be a read error. The chain uses TRBV19 and TRBJ1-1; D not resolved. V was clipped by 4 bases and J by 3 bases, with 9 bases between them. Germline CDR1 LNHDA, CDR2 SQIVND (reference sequence). The CDR3 runs to 13 residues. The CDR3 nucleotides read TGTGCCAGTAGTAGGTCGCGGGACACTGAAGCTTTCTTT. Its protein product is CASSRSRDTEAFF. The full variable domain, with the rest looked up from reference TRBV19 and TRBJ1-1, is DGGITQSPKYLFRKEGQNVTLSCEQNLNHDAMYWYRQDPGQGLRLIYYSQIVNDFQKGDIAEGYSVSREKKESFPLTVTSAQKNPTAFYLCASSRSRDTEAFFGQGTRLTVV.

Comments on this clonotype: This sequence may be a read error, since a much larger clone differs from it by one base. CDR3 sequence reads: CASTPGPNTGERFF. Written as DNA, the CDR3 is TGTGCCAGCACCCCCGGCCCGAACACCGGGGAGCGGTTTTTT. The J gene is TRBJ2-2, the V gene TRBV7-2; TRBD2 might be the D (5 bases). The germline gives CDR1 SGHTA, CDR2 FQGNSA. This CDR3 has 14 residues.

In the case of this clonotype: Given the absence of the conserved phenylalanine or tryptophan at the CDR3 end, a read error is likely. Because the CDR3's place on the DNA is in doubt, the DNA is left out and the CDR3 is given as listed by TCRdb. The chain's CDR3 is CASSPWTGGGY. J is TRBJ1-4 and V is TRBV5-8; whether TRBD1, the table's D call, matches the DNA was not checked. From its first to its last residue, the CDR3 has 11 amino acids. CDR1 is SGHTS, CDR2 YDEGEE, per germline.

This clonotype has at least ten counts. The chain employs TRBV7-9 and TRBJ1-2; the D is unclear. From germline, CDR1 is SEHNR and CDR2 FQNEAQ (reference sequence). The CDR3 has 14 residues. The germline V and J ends were trimmed by 0 bases and 4 bases, with 9 bases remaining between them. CDR3 region: CASSLAATVYGYTF. In DNA, the CDR3 is TGTGCCAGCAGCTTAGCGGCGACCGTCTATGGCTACACCTTC.